These 6 T cell receptor beta chains were all obtained from the same sample, sequenced in a study of blood T cell repertoires in COVID-19. Only in-frame clones appear in the TCRdb table, and some are missing; sequencing was by immunoSEQ multiplex PCR. This table holds 150,000 to 200,000 clones, 84% found once. Sequencing was done on a sample of PBMCs or T cells enriched from blood (not recorded which). The receptors here all came from a man aged 45-65 years who had recovered from COVID-19.

The rearrangement links TRBV4-2 to TRBJ1-5, with a tentative D call TRBD1 (5 bases). The germline V and J ends were trimmed by 0 bases and 3 bases, with 6 bases remaining between them. CDR1 is LGHNA and CDR2 is YNFKEQ in the germline V gene. The CDR3 is made up of 14 amino acids. In nucleotides, the CDR3 is TGTGCCAGCAGCCAAGAACAGGTCAATCAGCCCCAGCATTTT. Translation gives CASSQEQVNQPQHF.

J is TRBJ1-5 and V is TRBV18; 7 nucleotides line up with TRBD1. Germline V gene data show CDR1 as KGHSH and CDR2 as LQKENI. V shed 2 bases, J shed 2 bases, and the junction held 3 bases outside the gene matches. This CDR3 contains 15 residues. CDR3 in amino acids: CASSPSTGGNQPQHF. The CDR3 region has the DNA TGTGCCAGCTCACCATCAACAGGGGGCAATCAGCCCCAGCATTTT.

The chain carries TRBV6-5 and TRBJ1-5; weak D call: TRBD1 (6 bases). Germline V gene sequence: CDR1 MNHEY, CDR2 SVGAGI. The CDR3 contains 15 residues. V lost 7 bases and J lost 9, with 22 bases in between. DNA for the CDR3: TGTGCCAGCACCGGACAGACGGGTTTGGTGGGGCCCCAGCATTTT. As protein: CASTGQTGLVGPQHF.

This CDR3 reads CASSQESQLAGGRHETQYF. CDR3 DNA sequence: TGTGCCAGCAGCCAAGAATCCCAACTAGCGGGGGGGCGTCATGAGACCCAGTACTTC. V usage is TRBV3-1 (or the pseudogene TRBV3-2) and J usage is TRBJ2-5; 13 bases map to TRBD2. With 0 bases clipped from V and 5 bases from J, the junction kept 12 bases outside the gene matches. Germline V lookup: CDR1 LGHDT, CDR2 YNNKEL (reference sequence). The CDR3 spans 19 residues.

Comments on this clone: Germline is not matched at one junction end, which may reflect a read error. J is TRBJ2-7 and V is TRBV19, with 7 bases aligning to TRBD1. The CDR3 is 13 residues long. Germline loops: CDR1 LNHDA, CDR2 SQIVND (reference sequence). CDR3: CASSRLDRYEQYF. In nucleotides, the CDR3 is TGTGCCAGCAGTAGATTGGACAGGTACGAGCAGTACTTC.

This clone was seen once. This chain joins TRBV3-1 (or the pseudogene TRBV3-2) and TRBJ1-2; D may be TRBD1 (5 bases). CDR3 length equals 16 residues. Germline V gene sequence: CDR1 LGHDT, CDR2 YNNKEL (reference sequence). V lost 1 base to trimming and J lost 0 bases, with 12 bases between them. CDR3 nucleotide sequence: TGTGCCAGCAGCCAAGGACAGTCATTAGCTAACTATGGCTACACCTTC. This sequence encodes CASSQGQSLANYGYTF.